These T cell receptor beta chains were read from a single sample in a study of blood T cell repertoires in COVID-19. TCRdb's table, derived via immunoSEQ multiplex PCR, lists solely in-frame clones and lacks some. This table has tens of thousands of clones, about nine tenths appearing once. Sequencing was carried out using peripheral blood. The receptor source for this set is a human donor in a cohort sampled during active COVID-19. Both conserved end residues are part of each CDR3. Fields, in order: J gene, V gene, D gene, clone size, CDR3 DNA, CDR3 protein. The D gene is left open where the match is weak. Only part of the rows carry a size: once, few, many, or a class if the clone is expanded.

J gene: TRBJ2-3; V gene: TRBV4-1; D gene: NA; clone size: NA; CDR3 DNA: TGCGCCAGCAGCCACCAGGCAGATACGCAGTATTTT; CDR3 protein: CASSHQADTQYF
J gene: TRBJ1-5; V gene: TRBV23-1; D gene: TRBD1; clone size: NA; CDR3 DNA: TGCGCCAGCAGTCAAGTGTCGCCTAACAGGGGAGGTAATCAGCCCCAGCATTTT; CDR3 protein: CASSQVSPNRGGNQPQHF
J gene: TRBJ2-1; V gene: TRBV24-1; D gene: TRBD1; clone size: NA; CDR3 DNA: TGTGCCACCAGTGATTCCGGGACAGGGTTCTTGTCCTACAATGAGCAGTTCTTC; CDR3 protein: CATSDSGTGFLSYNEQFF
J gene: TRBJ2-2; V gene: TRBV12-3/TRBV12-4; D gene: NA; clone size: NA; CDR3 DNA: TGTGCCAGCAGACCCGGGATAACCGGGGAGCTGTTTTTT; CDR3 protein: CASRPGITGELFF
J gene: TRBJ2-7; V gene: TRBV19; D gene: TRBD1; clone size: NA; CDR3 DNA: TGTGCCAGTAGTATCGGGACAGGGGGAGAGCAGTACTTC; CDR3 protein: CASSIGTGGEQYF
J gene: TRBJ2-1; V gene: TRBV7-3; D gene: TRBD2; clone size: NA; CDR3 DNA: TGTGCCAGCAGCTTAAGAAATCTAGCGGGAGGCTTTAATGAGCAGTTCTTC; CDR3 protein: CASSLRNLAGGFNEQFF
J gene: TRBJ2-7; V gene: TRBV7-8; D gene: NA; clone size: few; CDR3 DNA: TGTGCCAGCAGCTTGAGTAGGCGAGGGAGGCAAAACGAGCAGTACTTC; CDR3 protein: CASSLSRRGRQNEQYF
J gene: TRBJ1-5; V gene: TRBV6-5; D gene: NA; clone size: NA; CDR3 DNA: TGTGCCAGCAGTTACTCGTGGACAGACCATCAGCCCCAGCATTTT; CDR3 protein: CASSYSWTDHQPQHF
J gene: TRBJ2-7; V gene: TRBV2; D gene: NA; clone size: once; CDR3 DNA: TGTGCCAGCAGTGCAGGGCAGGGGAGAGAGCAGTACTTC; CDR3 protein: CASSAGQGREQYF
J gene: TRBJ1-1; V gene: TRBV6-1; D gene: NA; clone size: NA; CDR3 DNA: TGTGCCAGCAGTGATCCGGGGGGCTTTGGTATGGCTTTCTTT; CDR3 protein: CASSDPGGFGMAFF
J gene: TRBJ2-7; V gene: TRBV9; D gene: NA; clone size: once; CDR3 DNA: TGTGCCAGCAGCCCCGGAGGGGATTCCTACGAGCAGTACTTC; CDR3 protein: CASSPGGDSYEQYF
J gene: TRBJ1-2; V gene: TRBV28; D gene: TRBD1; clone size: NA; CDR3 DNA: TGTGCCAGCAGTTCGCGACAGGGCGTCTATGGCTACACCTTC; CDR3 protein: CASSSRQGVYGYTF
J gene: TRBJ2-5; V gene: TRBV19; D gene: NA; clone size: NA; CDR3 DNA: TGTGCCAGTAGTATAGCATTAGTTGGGCGGACCCAGTACTTC; CDR3 protein: CASSIALVGRTQYF
J gene: TRBJ1-4; V gene: TRBV27; D gene: NA; clone size: NA; CDR3 DNA: TGTGCCAGCAGTCTTCTTGAGGGGACAGAAAAACTGTTTTTT; CDR3 protein: CASSLLEGTEKLFF
J gene: TRBJ1-2; V gene: TRBV6-6; D gene: NA; clone size: NA; CDR3 DNA: TGTGCCAGCAGTTACCCCGGGAGGGAGGGCTACACCTTC; CDR3 protein: CASSYPGREGYTF
J gene: TRBJ1-5; V gene: TRBV7-9; D gene: NA; clone size: NA; CDR3 DNA: TGTGCCAGCAGCTTAGGAACGGGACAATTGGATCAGCCCCAGCATTTT; CDR3 protein: CASSLGTGQLDQPQHF
J gene: TRBJ1-2; V gene: TRBV29-1; D gene: NA; clone size: NA; CDR3 DNA: TGCAGCGTTGTGGCGGGGGGAGGCGGCTACACCTTC; CDR3 protein: CSVVAGGGGYTF
J gene: TRBJ2-2; V gene: TRBV18; D gene: TRBD2; clone size: NA; CDR3 DNA: TGTGCCAGCTCACCATTTATATCCGGGACTACAACCTACACCGGGGAGCTGTTTTTT; CDR3 protein: CASSPFISGTTTYTGELFF
J gene: TRBJ2-7; V gene: TRBV11-2; D gene: TRBD2; clone size: NA; CDR3 DNA: TGTGCCAGCAGCTTCACTAGCGGGAGCCTAAGCGAGCAGTACTTC; CDR3 protein: CASSFTSGSLSEQYF
J gene: TRBJ1-2; V gene: TRBV7-9; D gene: NA; clone size: few; CDR3 DNA: TGTGCCAGCAGCTTGCAGGGATCCTATGGCTACACCTTC; CDR3 protein: CASSLQGSYGYTF
J gene: TRBJ2-6; V gene: TRBV7-2; D gene: NA; clone size: NA; CDR3 DNA: TGTGCCAGCAGCTTGGACTTCTCTGGGGCCAACGTCCTGACTTTC; CDR3 protein: CASSLDFSGANVLTF
J gene: TRBJ2-7; V gene: TRBV5-6; D gene: NA; clone size: NA; CDR3 DNA: TGTGCCAGCAGCTCCGACAGTAACGAGCAGTACTTC; CDR3 protein: CASSSDSNEQYF
J gene: TRBJ2-1; V gene: TRBV10-1; D gene: TRBD2; clone size: NA; CDR3 DNA: TGCGCCAGCCACCCTCTCCGGGGGGGGCGTTACAATGAGCAGTTCTTC; CDR3 protein: CASHPLRGGRYNEQFF
J gene: TRBJ2-7; V gene: TRBV5-4; D gene: NA; clone size: NA; CDR3 DNA: TGTGCCAGCAGCCCGGACAGAGCCTACGAGCAGTACTTC; CDR3 protein: CASSPDRAYEQYF
J gene: TRBJ2-3; V gene: TRBV5-1; D gene: NA; clone size: NA; CDR3 DNA: TGCGCCAGCAGCTCGGCTCCGGGGAGGTCGGGGCCAGATACGCAGTATTTT; CDR3 protein: CASSSAPGRSGPDTQYF
J gene: TRBJ2-7; V gene: TRBV4-2; D gene: TRBD1; clone size: NA; CDR3 DNA: TGTGCCAGCAGCGCAAGTGGGACAGCTTCCTACGAGCAGTACTTC; CDR3 protein: CASSASGTASYEQYF
J gene: TRBJ1-4; V gene: TRBV18; D gene: TRBD1; clone size: NA; CDR3 DNA: TGTGCCAGCTGGCGCGACAGGGGAGAAAAACTGTTTTTT; CDR3 protein: CASWRDRGEKLFF
J gene: TRBJ2-5; V gene: TRBV5-4; D gene: TRBD1; clone size: NA; CDR3 DNA: TGTGCCAGCAGCCCGGACAGGGGCTACGCCCGAGAGACCCAGTACTTC; CDR3 protein: CASSPDRGYARETQYF
J gene: TRBJ2-7; V gene: TRBV19; D gene: TRBD1; clone size: NA; CDR3 DNA: TGTGCCAGTGCACACACAGGGGTGATTGAGCAGTACTTC; CDR3 protein: CASAHTGVIEQYF
J gene: TRBJ2-5; V gene: TRBV7-9; D gene: NA; clone size: once; CDR3 DNA: TGTGCCAGCAGCGTGACAGCTCAAGAGACCCAGTACTTC; CDR3 protein: CASSVTAQETQYF
J gene: TRBJ1-2; V gene: TRBV2; D gene: TRBD1; clone size: few; CDR3 DNA: TGTGCCAGCAGTGGGGACAGGGGCGGCTATGGCTACACCTTC; CDR3 protein: CASSGDRGGYGYTF
J gene: TRBJ2-1; V gene: TRBV6-5; D gene: NA; clone size: once; CDR3 DNA: TGTGCCAGCAGCCAGGGACTCTACAATGAGCAGTTCTTC; CDR3 protein: CASSQGLYNEQFF
J gene: TRBJ2-2; V gene: TRBV19; D gene: TRBD1; clone size: NA; CDR3 DNA: TGTGCCAGTAGGGCGGACAGGCTGAACACCGGGGAGCTGTTTTTT; CDR3 protein: CASRADRLNTGELFF
J gene: TRBJ2-1; V gene: TRBV11-3; D gene: TRBD2; clone size: NA; CDR3 DNA: TGTGCCAGCAGCTTAGGGGTAGCGGGGGGGGTCAATGAGCAGTTCTTC; CDR3 protein: CASSLGVAGGVNEQFF
J gene: TRBJ1-3; V gene: TRBV28; D gene: TRBD1; clone size: NA; CDR3 DNA: TGTGCCAGCAGCCTAAGCCCTCGGACAGGGACTGGAAACACCATATATTTT; CDR3 protein: CASSLSPRTGTGNTIYF
J gene: TRBJ2-1; V gene: TRBV29-1; D gene: NA; clone size: once; CDR3 DNA: TGCAGCGTTAGTCTCCATCTTTGGCGGTACAATGAGCAGTTCTTC; CDR3 protein: CSVSLHLWRYNEQFF
J gene: TRBJ2-2; V gene: TRBV29-1; D gene: TRBD1; clone size: NA; CDR3 DNA: TGCAGCGCCCTACAGGGGTCGGGCGGGGAGCTGTTTTTT; CDR3 protein: CSALQGSGGELFF
J gene: TRBJ2-3; V gene: TRBV15; D gene: NA; clone size: NA; CDR3 DNA: TGTGCCACCAGCAGACCGCGGGATACGCAGTATTTT; CDR3 protein: CATSRPRDTQYF
J gene: TRBJ2-1; V gene: TRBV4-1; D gene: NA; clone size: NA; CDR3 DNA: TGCGCCAGCAGCCCCCCCAGGGCCTTAAGATCCTACAATGAGCAGTTCTTC; CDR3 protein: CASSPPRALRSYNEQFF
J gene: TRBJ2-1; V gene: TRBV9; D gene: TRBD2; clone size: NA; CDR3 DNA: TGTGCCAGCGGGAGCGGGGGGGCCAAGGAGCAGTTCTTC; CDR3 protein: CASGSGGAKEQFF
J gene: TRBJ2-3; V gene: TRBV10-3; D gene: TRBD2; clone size: few; CDR3 DNA: TGTGCCATCAGTGGACTAGCGGCAGATACGCAGTATTTT; CDR3 protein: CAISGLAADTQYF
J gene: TRBJ2-2; V gene: TRBV29-1; D gene: TRBD1; clone size: NA; CDR3 DNA: TGCAGCGGAGGACAGGTTGGGACCGGGGAGCTGTTTTTT; CDR3 protein: CSGGQVGTGELFF
J gene: TRBJ2-5; V gene: TRBV11-2; D gene: TRBD2; clone size: NA; CDR3 DNA: TGTGCCAGCAGCTATGGGACTAGCGGGGGTCAAGAGACCCAGTACTTC; CDR3 protein: CASSYGTSGGQETQYF
J gene: TRBJ2-1; V gene: TRBV29-1; D gene: NA; clone size: NA; CDR3 DNA: TGCAGCGTTGCCCGGGTTGTAGCCTCGTCTTACAATGAGCAGTTCTTC; CDR3 protein: CSVARVVASSYNEQFF
J gene: TRBJ2-7; V gene: TRBV18; D gene: TRBD2; clone size: NA; CDR3 DNA: TGTGCCAGCTCACCCGGGACTAGCGGGTCCTACGAGCAGTACTTC; CDR3 protein: CASSPGTSGSYEQYF
J gene: TRBJ1-1; V gene: TRBV15; D gene: NA; clone size: once; CDR3 DNA: TGTGCCACCAGCAGTCAGGGGTGGGACACTGAAGCTTTCTTT; CDR3 protein: CATSSQGWDTEAFF
J gene: TRBJ2-6; V gene: TRBV5-6; D gene: NA; clone size: NA; CDR3 DNA: TGTGCCAGCAGCCTCGGGATCACTGGGGCCAACGTCCTGACTTTC; CDR3 protein: CASSLGITGANVLTF
J gene: TRBJ2-3; V gene: TRBV7-2; D gene: TRBD2; clone size: NA; CDR3 DNA: TGTGCCAGCAGCTTATCCCCGGGGGGGGCGGGCACCGATACGCAGTATTTT; CDR3 protein: CASSLSPGGAGTDTQYF
J gene: TRBJ2-3; V gene: TRBV13; D gene: NA; clone size: NA; CDR3 DNA: TGTGCCAGCAGCTTATTTAGAATCACAGATACGCAGTATTTT; CDR3 protein: CASSLFRITDTQYF
J gene: TRBJ1-1; V gene: TRBV27; D gene: NA; clone size: few; CDR3 DNA: TGTGCCAGCAGTCCCCGGGTTTTGAACACTGAAGCTTTCTTT; CDR3 protein: CASSPRVLNTEAFF
J gene: TRBJ2-7; V gene: TRBV19; D gene: NA; clone size: NA; CDR3 DNA: TGTGCCACCACAAGCCCGGCGGACTACGAGCAGTACTTC; CDR3 protein: CATTSPADYEQYF
J gene: TRBJ1-1; V gene: TRBV7-2; D gene: TRBD1; clone size: NA; CDR3 DNA: TGTGCCAGCAGCTCCCGCCGGACAGGGGTACTGAACACTGAAGCTTTCTTT; CDR3 protein: CASSSRRTGVLNTEAFF
J gene: TRBJ2-7; V gene: TRBV7-8; D gene: NA; clone size: NA; CDR3 DNA: TGTGCCAGCAGCACTATGGCAGCCTACGAGCAGTACTTC; CDR3 protein: CASSTMAAYEQYF